Sequencing of this T cell receptor beta chain was carried out in a study of long-term antiretroviral therapy in people with HIV. With survey level as its setting, the immunoSEQ assay was v3.0. TCRdb keeps only in-frame clones here, not all; method: immunoSEQ multiplex PCR. The profile shows 32,000 or so clones, approximately 90% of them singletons. Germline CDR1 is SGHTA and CDR2 is FQGTGA. The CDR3 runs 14 residues. Trimming left V 2 bases short and J 8 bases short, with 15 bases between. The input for sequencing was unsorted PBMCs, taken 3.2 years before starting antiretroviral therapy. The chain carries TRBV7-3 and TRBJ1-2, with D possibly TRBD1 on 5 matching bases. The sequence came from a man between 45 and 60 years old with HIV. CDR3 in amino acids: CASSLLSNSGGYTF. CDR3 DNA: TGTGCCAGCAGCTTACTTAGTAACTCAGGGGGCTACACCTTC.